This is a list of T cell receptor beta chains from one sample in a study of CD4+ T cells in melanoma. Clones were read by immunoSEQ multiplex PCR, and TCRdb kept only the in-frame ones, dropping some. The sample shows over 100,000 clones, about 90% of them seen only once. Input material: peripheral blood. These receptors all stem from a human donor with melanoma. The CDR3 runs from the conserved cysteine through the conserved F or W. Fields, in order: V gene, clone size, J gene, D gene, CDR3 length, CDR3 protein, CDR3 DNA. D genes are given only for firm matches. A clone size is listed for some rows: how often the clone was seen (once, few, many), or a class if it is expanded.

V: TRBV15
size: -
J: TRBJ2-7
D: -
length: 15
CDR3: CATSRARLSSYEQYF
DNA: TGTGCCACCAGCAGAGCTAGGTTAAGCTCCTACGAGCAGTACTTC

V: TRBV6-5
size: -
J: TRBJ2-7
D: -
length: 13
CDR3: CASSPTGAYEQYF
DNA: TGTGCCAGCAGCCCGACAGGAGCCTACGAGCAGTACTTC

V: TRBV11-2
size: -
J: TRBJ2-1
D: TRBD1
length: 17
CDR3: CASSLGLGTGVLNEQFF
DNA: TGTGCCAGCAGCTTAGGACTCGGGACAGGGGTCCTCAATGAGCAGTTCTTC

V: TRBV7-2
size: -
J: TRBJ2-7
D: -
length: 15
CDR3: CASSPRGERVGEQYF
DNA: TGTGCCAGCAGCCCAAGGGGGGAGCGGGTTGGAGAGCAGTACTTC

V: TRBV7-3
size: -
J: TRBJ2-3
D: TRBD1
length: 15
CDR3: CASRPDRGLSDTQYF
DNA: TGTGCCAGCAGACCGGACAGGGGGCTCTCAGATACGCAGTATTTT

V: TRBV28
size: -
J: TRBJ1-6
D: TRBD1
length: 14
CDR3: CASIAGDRASPLHF
DNA: TGTGCCAGCATCGCCGGTGACAGGGCTTCACCCCTCCACTTT

V: TRBV9
size: -
J: TRBJ2-7
D: TRBD1
length: 16
CDR3: CASSEASGGDFYEQYF
DNA: TGTGCCAGCAGCGAGGCCTCAGGGGGCGATTTCTACGAGCAGTACTTC

V: TRBV5-1
size: -
J: TRBJ2-5
D: TRBD1
length: 18
CDR3: CASSSIFRQGYTQETQYF
DNA: TGCGCCAGCAGCTCCATCTTTCGACAGGGGTATACCCAAGAGACCCAGTACTTC

V: TRBV4-3
size: once
J: TRBJ2-3
D: -
length: 15
CDR3: CASSQRGGSTDTQYF
DNA: TGCGCCAGCAGCCAACGCGGGGGCAGCACAGATACGCAGTATTTT

V: TRBV30
size: -
J: TRBJ2-6
D: -
length: 15
CDR3: CAWSASGTGANVLTF
DNA: TGTGCCTGGAGTGCTTCGGGGACTGGGGCCAACGTCCTGACTTTC

V: TRBV7-8
size: -
J: TRBJ1-4
D: -
length: 12
CDR3: CASSPYSEKLFF
DNA: TGTGCCAGCAGTCCGTACAGCGAAAAACTGTTTTTT

V: TRBV7-2
size: -
J: TRBJ2-7
D: TRBD2
length: 18
CDR3: CASSSQGQGASGSYEQYF
DNA: TGTGCCAGCAGCTCACAGGGGCAAGGTGCTAGCGGGAGCTACGAGCAGTACTTC

V: TRBV28
size: -
J: TRBJ2-1
D: -
length: 15
CDR3: CASTEGGAGSNEQFF
DNA: TGTGCCAGCACCGAAGGGGGGGCAGGGAGTAATGAGCAGTTCTTC

V: TRBV5-1
size: -
J: TRBJ1-6
D: TRBD1
length: 15
CDR3: CASSGRDRDNSPLHF
DNA: TGCGCCAGCAGCGGCCGGGACAGGGACAATTCACCCCTCCACTTT

V: TRBV7-9
size: -
J: TRBJ1-1
D: TRBD1
length: 18
CDR3: CASSLLGGTGGDGTEAFF
DNA: TGTGCCAGCAGCTTATTAGGGGGGACAGGGGGCGACGGCACTGAAGCTTTCTTT

V: TRBV5-4
size: -
J: TRBJ2-3
D: TRBD2
length: 17
CDR3: CASSLEPSGGAGDTQYF
DNA: TGTGCCAGCAGCTTGGAACCCAGCGGGGGGGCAGGTGATACGCAGTATTTT

V: TRBV19
size: -
J: TRBJ2-7
D: -
length: 13
CDR3: CASSPSGFYEQYF
DNA: TGTGCCAGTAGTCCCAGCGGCTTTTACGAGCAGTACTTC

V: TRBV11-3
size: -
J: TRBJ2-5
D: TRBD1
length: 14
CDR3: CASSLTRGQETQYF
DNA: TGTGCCAGCAGCTTAACCAGGGGGCAAGAGACCCAGTACTTC

V: TRBV6-5
size: -
J: TRBJ1-6
D: -
length: 15
CDR3: CASSRGQTYNSPLHF
DNA: TGTGCCAGCAGCCGTGGACAGACCTATAATTCACCCCTCCACTTT

V: TRBV11-3
size: once
J: TRBJ1-1
D: -
length: 15
CDR3: CASSPRGGGNTEAFF
DNA: TGTGCCAGCAGCCCGAGGGGAGGGGGGAACACTGAAGCTTTCTTT

V: TRBV4-2
size: -
J: TRBJ2-6
D: TRBD1
length: 19
CDR3: CASSQGPGTGGSGANVLTF
DNA: TGTGCCAGCAGCCAGGGACCCGGGACAGGGGGCTCTGGGGCCAACGTCCTGACTTTC

V: TRBV19
size: -
J: TRBJ1-6
D: -
length: 13
CDR3: CASTASYNSPLHF
DNA: TGTGCCAGTACAGCATCCTATAATTCACCCCTCCACTTT

V: TRBV30
size: -
J: TRBJ1-5
D: -
length: 13
CDR3: CAWRGTPNQPQHF
DNA: TGTGCCTGGAGGGGGACACCCAATCAGCCCCAGCATTTT

V: TRBV6-1
size: -
J: TRBJ2-7
D: -
length: 14
CDR3: CASSEGGWDYEQYF
DNA: TGTGCCAGCAGTGAAGGGGGGTGGGACTACGAGCAGTACTTC

V: TRBV5-1
size: -
J: TRBJ2-5
D: TRBD2
length: 15
CDR3: CASSLSLAAQETQYF
DNA: TGCGCCAGCAGCTTGAGCCTAGCGGCCCAAGAGACCCAGTACTTC

V: TRBV11-2
size: -
J: TRBJ1-3
D: TRBD1
length: 15
CDR3: CASSLRNRGGNTIYF
DNA: TGTGCCAGCAGCCTCCGCAACAGGGGCGGAAACACCATATATTTT

V: TRBV30
size: -
J: TRBJ1-2
D: TRBD1
length: 13
CDR3: CAWSRTGEGGYTF
DNA: TGTGCCTGGAGCCGGACAGGCGAAGGCGGCTACACCTTC

V: TRBV19
size: -
J: TRBJ2-1
D: -
length: 15
CDR3: CASSATDQSYNEQFF
DNA: TGTGCCAGTAGTGCTACAGACCAGTCCTACAATGAGCAGTTCTTC

V: TRBV4-3
size: -
J: TRBJ2-5
D: -
length: 13
CDR3: CASSQLESETQYF
DNA: TGCGCCAGCAGCCAGTTGGAGTCAGAGACCCAGTACTTC

V: TRBV7-9
size: once
J: TRBJ1-6
D: TRBD1
length: 14
CDR3: CASSLTTGESPLHF
DNA: TGTGCCAGCAGCTTAACGACAGGGGAATCACCCCTCCACTTT

V: TRBV7-2
size: -
J: TRBJ2-7
D: TRBD2
length: 15
CDR3: CASSLVSGGANEQYF
DNA: TGTGCCAGCAGCTTGGTTAGCGGGGGGGCCAACGAGCAGTACTTC

V: TRBV5-4
size: once
J: TRBJ1-5
D: TRBD1
length: 15
CDR3: CASSQEAGGSQPQHF
DNA: TGTGCCAGCAGCCAAGAGGCAGGGGGGTCTCAGCCCCAGCATTTT

V: TRBV19
size: -
J: TRBJ2-2
D: -
length: 12
CDR3: CASMLDTGELFF
DNA: TGTGCCAGTATGCTAGATACCGGGGAGCTGTTTTTT

V: TRBV27
size: -
J: TRBJ2-7
D: -
length: 16
CDR3: CASSDRGVRGTNEQYF
DNA: TGTGCCAGCAGCGACCGGGGAGTGCGGGGCACCAACGAGCAGTACTTC

V: TRBV2
size: -
J: TRBJ1-3
D: -
length: 12
CDR3: CASRVEGNTIYF
DNA: TGTGCCAGCAGGGTCGAAGGAAACACCATATATTTT

V: TRBV5-1
size: -
J: TRBJ2-5
D: -
length: 11
CDR3: CASSLGREQYF
DNA: TGCGCCAGCAGCTTGGGGAGGGAGCAGTACTTC

V: TRBV5-6
size: -
J: TRBJ1-2
D: TRBD1
length: 15
CDR3: CASSLGQGPAYGYTF
DNA: TGTGCCAGCAGCTTGGGACAGGGGCCGGCCTATGGCTACACCTTC

V: TRBV28
size: few
J: TRBJ1-3
D: -
length: 13
CDR3: CASKRGYGNTIYF
DNA: TGTGCCAGCAAGAGGGGATATGGAAACACCATATATTTT

V: TRBV21-1
size: -
J: TRBJ2-7
D: -
length: 16
CDR3: CASSPDSGTGGSEQYF
DNA: TGTGCCAGCAGCCCCGACTCCGGGACAGGGGGGTCCGAGCAGTACTTC

V: TRBV25-1
size: -
J: TRBJ2-7
D: TRBD1
length: 17
CDR3: CASSPIGGDSASYEQYF
DNA: TGTGCCAGCAGTCCAATAGGTGGGGACAGCGCGTCCTACGAGCAGTACTTC

V: TRBV27
size: -
J: TRBJ1-2
D: -
length: 14
CDR3: CASSFQGRNYGYTF
DNA: TGTGCCAGCAGTTTTCAGGGGCGCAACTATGGCTACACCTTC

V: TRBV4-3
size: -
J: TRBJ2-2
D: -
length: 15
CDR3: CASSQGALGTGELFF
DNA: TGCGCCAGCAGCCAAGGGGCTCTCGGTACCGGGGAGCTGTTTTTT

V: TRBV11-2
size: -
J: TRBJ1-4
D: -
length: 16
CDR3: CASSSGGADGYEKLFF
DNA: TGTGCCAGCAGCTCCGGCGGGGCGGACGGGTATGAAAAACTGTTTTTT

V: TRBV14
size: few
J: TRBJ1-6
D: -
length: 12
CDR3: CASSQQGSPLHF
DNA: TGTGCCAGCAGCCAACAGGGGTCACCCCTCCACTTT

V: TRBV20-1
size: many
J: TRBJ1-1
D: -
length: 11
CDR3: CSAYQRAEAFF
DNA: TGCAGTGCTTATCAGAGGGCTGAAGCTTTCTTT

V: TRBV30
size: -
J: TRBJ2-7
D: -
length: 13
CDR3: CAWSVAGSYEQYF
DNA: TGTGCCTGGAGTGTAGCAGGATCCTACGAGCAGTACTTC

V: TRBV9
size: -
J: TRBJ2-2
D: -
length: 13
CDR3: CASSVLGTGELFF
DNA: TGTGCCAGCAGCGTACTGGGCACCGGGGAGCTGTTTTTT

V: TRBV5-1
size: -
J: TRBJ2-7
D: -
length: 16
CDR3: CASSLAEWGRVYEQYF
DNA: TGCGCCAGCAGCTTGGCCGAATGGGGCAGGGTGTACGAGCAGTACTTC

V: TRBV7-2
size: -
J: TRBJ2-3
D: TRBD2
length: 13
CDR3: CASSLDTSGSLYF
DNA: TGTGCCAGCAGCCTTGACACTAGCGGGAGTCTGTATTTT

V: TRBV18
size: -
J: TRBJ1-1
D: -
length: 15
CDR3: CASSPAVSKDTEAFF
DNA: TGTGCCAGCTCACCAGCGGTATCGAAGGACACTGAAGCTTTCTTT

V: TRBV5-1
size: once
J: TRBJ2-3
D: -
length: 14
CDR3: CASSLLSLEDTQYF
DNA: TGCGCCAGCAGCTTACTTTCCCTCGAGGATACGCAGTATTTT

V: TRBV9
size: -
J: TRBJ2-3
D: TRBD2
length: 15
CDR3: CASSDERGSTDTQYF
DNA: TGTGCCAGCAGCGACGAGCGGGGGAGCACAGATACGCAGTATTTT

V: TRBV6-1
size: -
J: TRBJ1-3
D: -
length: 14
CDR3: CASRAGFTGNTIYF
DNA: TGTGCCAGCAGAGCAGGGTTTACTGGAAACACCATATATTTT

V: TRBV6-1
size: -
J: TRBJ1-2
D: -
length: 15
CDR3: CASSEMEGRGVGYTF
DNA: TGTGCCAGCAGTGAAATGGAGGGCAGGGGTGTTGGCTACACCTTC

V: TRBV27
size: -
J: TRBJ2-6
D: -
length: 15
CDR3: CASSSPGSGANVLTF
DNA: TGTGCCAGCAGTTCACCAGGGTCTGGGGCCAACGTCCTGACTTTC

V: TRBV14
size: -
J: TRBJ2-1
D: TRBD2
length: 14
CDR3: CASSLLGLSSGSIF
DNA: TGTGCCAGCAGCCTCTTGGGGCTTTCTAGCGGGAGTATCTTC

V: TRBV6-1
size: -
J: TRBJ1-5
D: -
length: 15
CDR3: CASKNTVRGNQPQHF
DNA: TGTGCCAGCAAAAATACGGTACGGGGCAATCAGCCCCAGCATTTT

V: TRBV5-1
size: -
J: TRBJ1-6
D: -
length: 15
CDR3: CASSLASSYNSPLHF
DNA: TGCGCCAGCAGCTTGGCAAGCTCCTATAATTCACCCCTCCACTTT

V: TRBV9
size: once
J: TRBJ1-1
D: -
length: 14
CDR3: CASSVVPSRTEAFF
DNA: TGTGCCAGCAGCGTAGTCCCCTCGAGAACTGAAGCTTTCTTT

V: TRBV5-6
size: -
J: TRBJ2-3
D: -
length: 14
CDR3: CASSLFASTDTQYF
DNA: TGTGCCAGCAGCTTGTTCGCTAGCACAGATACGCAGTATTTT